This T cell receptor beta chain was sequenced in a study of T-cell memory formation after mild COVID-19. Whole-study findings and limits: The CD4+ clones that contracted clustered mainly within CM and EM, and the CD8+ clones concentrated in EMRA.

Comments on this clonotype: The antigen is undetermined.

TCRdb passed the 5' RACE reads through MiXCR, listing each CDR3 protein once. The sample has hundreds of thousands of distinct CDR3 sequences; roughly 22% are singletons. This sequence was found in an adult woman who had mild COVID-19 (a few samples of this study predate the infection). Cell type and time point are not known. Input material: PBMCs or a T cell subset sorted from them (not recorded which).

The CDR3: CASQGSKNTGELFF. CDR3 in DNA: TGTGCCAGCCAGGGCAGCAAGAACACCGGGGAGCTGTTTTTT. The genes are TRBV6-5 and TRBJ2-2, with D perhaps matching TRBD1 (5 bases). Germline assignment: CDR1 MNHEY and CDR2 SVGAGI. The CDR3 loop spans 14 amino acids. Trimming removed 8 bases from V and 1 base from J, with 11 bases in between.